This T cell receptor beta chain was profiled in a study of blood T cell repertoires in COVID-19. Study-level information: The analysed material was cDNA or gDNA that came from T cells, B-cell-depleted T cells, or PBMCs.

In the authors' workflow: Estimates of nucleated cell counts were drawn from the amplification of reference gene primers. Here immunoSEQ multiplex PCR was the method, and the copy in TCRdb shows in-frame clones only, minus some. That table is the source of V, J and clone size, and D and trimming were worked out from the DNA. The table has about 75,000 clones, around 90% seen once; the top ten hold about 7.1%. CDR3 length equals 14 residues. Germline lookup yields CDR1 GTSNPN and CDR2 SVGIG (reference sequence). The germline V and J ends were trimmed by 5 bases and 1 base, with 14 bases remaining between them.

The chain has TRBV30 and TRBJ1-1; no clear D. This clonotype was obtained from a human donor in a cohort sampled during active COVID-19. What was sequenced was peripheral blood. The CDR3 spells CAWSEDLTNTEAFF. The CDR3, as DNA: TGTGCCTGGTCAGAAGACTTAACGAACACTGAAGCTTTCTTT.